This record concerns one T cell receptor (beta chain) sequence. Only in-frame clones appear in the TCRdb table, and some are missing; sequencing was by immunoSEQ multiplex PCR. Of 60,000 to 85,000 clones in the sample, roughly nine tenths are singletons; the top ten hold around 0.37%. This CDR3 is built from 14 residues. CDR1 and CDR2 (germline): LGHNA, YNFKEQ. V gave up 4 bases and J gave up 5 bases, with 14 bases separating them. This sample is drawn from a study of technical replicates of blood from a handful of donors. Specimen: T cells isolated from PBMCs. The genes are TRBV4-2 and TRBJ1-2; D is undetermined. This TCR derives from a human donor in good health. The CDR3 is CASSPSPGLYGYTF. For the CDR3, the DNA is TGTGCCAGCAGCCCCTCCCCGGGGTTGTATGGCTACACCTTC.